The next 32 T cell receptor beta chains were all read from a single sample in a study of beta chain features in type 1 diabetes. The investigators reverse transcribed all of the isolated RNA, so they sequenced expressed TCRB transcripts. Assay: immunoSEQ multiplex PCR; the TCRdb copy retains only in-frame clones and omits some. The sample lists around 500,000 clones; approximately 10% were seen once. Sequenced input: naive CD4+ T cells from blood. The receptors originated from a woman aged 18-30 years in good health.

This clone was observed a few times. The CDR3 DNA reads as TGTGCCAGCAGCGCAGGGGCGTTGAGGGATTCACCCCTCCACTTT. Translated, it gives CASSAGALRDSPLHF. This rearrangement joins TRBV27 to TRBJ1-6; a weak D match, TRBD1 (6 bases). The CDR3 contains 15 residues. CDR1 MNHEY and CDR2 SMNVEV come from the germline V gene (reference sequence). V was cut by 6 bases and J by 8 bases, with 17 bases left in between.

This clone was recorded a few times. V gene TRBV7-2 combines with J gene TRBJ2-5; no clear D. The V and J ends lost 1 base and 2 bases respectively, with 11 bases between them. Germline lookup yields CDR1 SGHTA and CDR2 FQGNSA. This CDR3 spans 15 amino acids. The CDR3 nucleotides are TGTGCCAGCAGCTTAGTAATGACTCCTCAAGAGACCCAGTACTTC. It codes for CASSLVMTPQETQYF.

This clone appeared many times. The chain links TRBV30 to TRBJ2-3, with 7 bases matching TRBD1. Per the germline V gene, CDR1 is GTSNPN and CDR2 is SVGIG (reference sequence). CDR3 length: 15 amino acids. Trimming at V came to 3 bases and at J to 2 bases, leaving 8 bases not matched to a gene. Here the CDR3 DNA reads TGTGCCTGGAGCAGACAGGGCCTCAACACAGATACGCAGTATTTT. Its translation: CAWSRQGLNTDTQYF.

The V and J genes are TRBV6-1 and TRBJ1-2; 7 nucleotides agree with TRBD1. The CDR3 is 13 residues long. Per the germline V gene, CDR1 is MNHNS and CDR2 is SASEGT. V trimming: 4 bases; J trimming: 2 bases; junction bases outside the gene matches: 1. In DNA form, the CDR3 reads TGTGCCAGCAGTGTGACAGGGAACTATGGCTACACCTTC. Translation: CASSVTGNYGYTF.

The chain couples TRBV7-9 to TRBJ2-7; D call uncertain. CDR1 SEHNR and CDR2 FQNEAQ come from the germline V gene (reference sequence). The CDR3 length is 13 residues. Between the trimmed V and J ends, which lost 1 base and 1 base, there was a span of 5 bases. The CDR3 DNA reads as TGTGCCAGCAGCTTAGGCAGGTCCTACGAGCAGTACGTC. It codes for CASSLGRSYEQYV.

The chain links TRBV4-1 to TRBJ1-1; 8 bases fit TRBD1. The CDR3 contains 18 residues. V lost 3 bases to trimming and J lost 7 bases; unmatched junction nucleotides: 19. Per germline, CDR1 MGHRA and CDR2 YSYEKL. The CDR3 DNA reads as TGCGCCAGCAGCCAGGGAGGGGCCAGGGGGCGGTATCGTGGTGAAGCTTTCTTT. Residues: CASSQGGARGRYRGEAFF.

This clone turned up a few times. The CDR3 nucleotides are TGTGCCAGCAGCCTCAGCGGGGGACGAGAAGCTTTCTTT. Protein product: CASSLSGGREAFF. The chain carries TRBV5-6 and TRBJ1-1; D might be TRBD1 (5 bases). V was pared by 4 bases and J by 8 bases, with 15 bases between. The CDR3 totals 13 residues. Germline CDR1 SGHDT, CDR2 YYEEEE.

This chain connects TRBV29-1 to TRBJ2-3, with 7 bases matching TRBD2. The J segment lost 3 bases and the V segment lost 7 bases, leaving 4 bases of the junction unmatched. Germline V lookup: CDR1 SQVTM, CDR2 ANQGSEA. The CDR3 has 12 residues. CDR3 DNA: TGCAGCGGCTGGGAGGGAACAGATACGCAGTATTTT. Encoded protein: CSGWEGTDTQYF.

This chain joins TRBV4-2 and TRBJ2-3; 8 bases align to TRBD2. The CDR3 consists of 15 residues. Germline CDR1 reads LGHNA; CDR2 reads YNFKEQ. The ends lost 3 bases at V and 3 bases at J; junction bases unmatched: 5. This CDR3 is CASSHGGALTDTQYF. In nucleotides, the CDR3 is TGTGCCAGCAGCCACGGGGGGGCATTAACAGATACGCAGTATTTT.

V usage is TRBV5-1 and J usage is TRBJ2-3; 14 positions match TRBD2. Germline trimming cut 0 bases from V and 6 bases from J; bases unmatched to any gene: 6. The CDR3 is 17 residues long. The V gene's germline CDR1 is SGHRS and CDR2 YFSETQ. The CDR3 sequence: CASSLGTSGRPLDTQYF. Here the CDR3 DNA reads TGCGCCAGCAGCTTGGGGACTAGCGGGAGGCCCCTGGATACGCAGTATTTT.

The rearrangement joins TRBV7-2 to TRBJ2-1, with D perhaps assigned TRBD1 or TRBD2 (5 bases each). Germline values: CDR1 SGHTA, CDR2 FQGNSA. The germline V and J ends were trimmed by 4 bases and 2 bases, with 12 bases remaining between them. The CDR3 consists of 15 residues. CDR3 region: CASSSGTPAYNEQFF. The CDR3 DNA reads TGTGCCAGCAGCTCTGGGACGCCCGCCTACAATGAGCAGTTCTTC.

The CDR3 loop reads CASSELLGNQPQHF. DNA for the CDR3: TGTGCCAGCAGTGAATTGCTGGGCAATCAGCCCCAGCATTTT. The gene calls are TRBV2 and TRBJ1-5, with D unresolved. V was cut by 2 bases and J by 2 bases, with 7 bases left in between. This CDR3 comprises 14 residues. Germline loops: CDR1 SNHLY, CDR2 FYNNEI. Filled out from reference TRBV2 and TRBJ1-5, the complete variable domain reads EPEVTQTPSHQVTQMGQEVILRCVPISNHLYFYWYRQILGQKVEFLVSFYNNEISEKSEIFDDQFSVERPDGSNFTLKIRSTKLEDSAMYFCASSELLGNQPQHFGDGTRLSIL.

The chain couples TRBV9 to TRBJ1-3; D gene uncertain. CDR1 and CDR2 from the germline V gene are SGDLS and YYNGEE. This CDR3 contains 14 residues. The V end was cut by 3 bases, the J end by 0 bases, with 7 bases between. Here the CDR3 reads CASSDQSSGNTIYF. The DNA for the CDR3 is TGTGCCAGCAGCGACCAGAGCTCTGGAAACACCATATATTTT.

This clone was observed a few times. CDR3 DNA sequence: TGTGCCCTAGGTCGGGAGTCTGGTGAAGCTTTCTTT. It codes for CALGRESGEAFF. J is TRBJ1-1 and V is TRBV2; D is ambiguous. V gave up 11 bases and J gave up 7 bases, with 17 bases separating them. Germline V gene data show CDR1 as SNHLY and CDR2 as FYNNEI. CDR3 length: 12 residues. Drawing the rest from reference TRBV2 and TRBJ1-1, the complete variable domain is EPEVTQTPSHQVTQMGQEVILRCVPISNHLYFYWYRQILGQKVEFLVSFYNNEISEKSEIFDDQFSVERPDGSNFTLKIRSTKLEDSAMYFCALGRESGEAFFGQGTRLTVV.

This sequence joins TRBV4-3 and TRBJ2-5; D perhaps matches TRBD1 (5 bases). The CDR3 is 16 amino acids. Looked up from germline, CDR1 is LGHNA and CDR2 is YSLEER. V lost 0 bases and J 5 bases, leaving 16 bases between the germline ends. The CDR3 DNA reads TGCGCCAGCAGCCAAGATAGAATCGGCAGGGCGGAGACCCAGTACTTC. Protein product: CASSQDRIGRAETQYF.

This clone was found many times. The rearrangement links TRBV15 to TRBJ2-5; D is undetermined. With 1 base removed from V and 4 bases from J, the gap between germline ends came to 10 bases. Germline V gene sequence: CDR1 LNHNV, CDR2 YYDKDF (reference sequence). The CDR3 covers 14 residues. This CDR3 is CATSRGGLGETQYF. In DNA, the CDR3 is TGTGCCACCAGCAGAGGGGGTCTTGGAGAGACCCAGTACTTC.

This clone was counted a few times. The J gene is TRBJ1-1, the V gene TRBV7-9; tentatively, D is TRBD1 (5 bases). Germline loops: CDR1 SEHNR, CDR2 FQNEAQ (reference sequence). Trimming removed 4 bases at V and 6 bases at J, with 12 bases between. The CDR3 is 13 residues long. CDR3 loop: CASSSISTAEAFF. CDR3 sequence (DNA): TGTGCCAGCAGCTCTATCTCGACAGCTGAAGCTTTCTTT. Drawing the rest from reference TRBV7-9 and TRBJ1-1, the complete variable domain is DTGVSQNPRHKITKRGQNVTFRCDPISEHNRLYWYRQTLGQGPEFLTYFQNEAQLEKSRLLSDRFSAERPKGSFSTLEIQRTEQGDSAMYLCASSSISTAEAFFGQGTRLTVV.

The J gene is TRBJ2-4, the V gene TRBV4-1; 8 bases align to TRBD2. The CDR3 is 14 amino acids. Trimming took 4 bases from V and 6 from J; bases not matched to a gene: 5. The germline V gene has CDR1 MGHRA and CDR2 YSYEKL. CDR3 DNA sequence: TGCGCCAGCAGCCCGAGCGGGAGATCAAACATTCAGTACTTC. Its protein product is CASSPSGRSNIQYF.

The chain employs TRBV14 and TRBJ1-1, with D unclear. V was trimmed by 4 bases and J by 2 bases, leaving 8 bases between them. The CDR3 consists of 13 residues. Germline CDR1 is SGHDN and CDR2 is FVKESK. CDR3 sequence reads: CASSLQANTEAFF. The CDR3 DNA follows: TGTGCCAGCAGCCTCCAGGCAAACACTGAAGCTTTCTTT.

This clone was picked up a small number of times. This chain links TRBV25-1 with TRBJ2-7; possibly TRBD2 for D (5 bases). Per the germline V gene, CDR1 is MGHDK and CDR2 is SYGVNS. The V end was cut by 2 bases, the J end by 2 bases, with 7 bases between. This CDR3 is built from 13 residues. CDR3: CASSEGGTYEQYF. In nucleotides, the CDR3 is TGTGCCAGCAGTGAAGGAGGAACCTACGAGCAGTACTTC.

The chain links TRBV29-1 to TRBJ2-1; no clear D gene. Germline CDR1 and CDR2: SQVTM and ANQGSEA. The CDR3 has 10 residues. The germline V and J ends were trimmed by 4 bases and 5 bases, with 3 bases remaining between them. Here the CDR3 reads CSVGHNEQFF. For the CDR3, the DNA is TGCAGCGTTGGGCACAATGAGCAGTTCTTC.

This clone appeared a few times. The gene calls are TRBV7-2 and TRBJ2-3, with 9 positions matching TRBD2. CDR1 and CDR2 (germline): SGHTA, FQGNSA. V gave up 4 bases and J gave up 0 bases; unmatched junction bases: 8. CDR3 size: 17 residues. The CDR3 protein is CASSSRPTSGSTDTQYF. The CDR3 DNA reads TGTGCCAGCAGCTCCCGACCGACTAGCGGAAGCACAGATACGCAGTATTTT.

This chain joins TRBV13 and TRBJ2-2, with TRBD1 matching 10 bases. V lost 6 bases to trimming and J lost 3 bases; unmatched junction nucleotides: 10. Germline V gene lookup returns CDR1 PRHDT and CDR2 FYEKMQ (reference sequence). The CDR3 is made up of 17 amino acids. DNA for the CDR3: TGTGCCAGCAGTAGAAACCCGGGACAGGGGTACACCGGGGAGCTGTTTTTT. Protein sequence: CASSRNPGQGYTGELFF.

V gene TRBV11-2 combines with J gene TRBJ2-5, with D possibly being TRBD1 (6 bases). Trimming shortened V by 3 bases and J by 2 bases, and 10 bases separated the two germline ends. Germline lookup yields CDR1 SGHAT and CDR2 FQNNGV. This CDR3 contains 14 residues. The CDR3 DNA sequence: TGTGCCAGCAGCTTCCGGACAGTACAAGAGACCCAGTACTTC. This codes for CASSFRTVQETQYF.

This clone has more than one count but fewer than ten. The genes are TRBV18 and TRBJ2-3; 7 bases line up with TRBD2. Germline V gene sequence: CDR1 KGHSH, CDR2 LQKENI. Trimming took 3 bases from V and 3 from J; bases not matched to a gene: 9. The CDR3 spans 16 residues. CDR3 amino acids: CASSPSELAVTDTQYF. The CDR3 DNA reads as TGTGCCAGCTCACCGTCAGAGCTAGCGGTGACAGATACGCAGTATTTT.

This clone was picked up a small number of times. CDR3 region: CASRRTGGETQYF. DNA of the CDR3: TGTGCCAGCAGGCGGACAGGGGGAGAGACCCAGTACTTC. This rearrangement joins TRBV6-5 to TRBJ2-5; the match to TRBD1 covers 10 bases. Trimming removed 6 bases from V and 4 bases from J; junction bases left unmatched: 2. Germline V CDR1 and CDR2: MNHEY, SVGAGI. CDR3 length: 13 amino acids.

This clone has a handful of counts. The rearrangement uses TRBV18 and TRBJ1-5; possible D gene TRBD1, 6 bases. Germline lookup yields CDR1 KGHSH and CDR2 LQKENI. V shed 6 bases and J shed 5 bases, with 17 bases lying between them. The CDR3 length is 15 residues. The CDR3 coding sequence is TGTGCCAGCTCGCGGACAGCCGGAAAGTATCAGCCCCAGCATTTT. Its protein product is CASSRTAGKYQPQHF. Complete variable domain (other parts from reference TRBV18 and TRBJ1-5): NAGVMQNPRHLVRRRGQEARLRCSPMKGHSHVYWYRQLPEEGLKFMVYLQKENIIDESGMPKERFSAEFPKEGPSILRIQQVVRGDSAAYFCASSRTAGKYQPQHFGDGTRLSIL.

The chain has TRBV5-1 and TRBJ2-1, with 7 bases identical to TRBD1. Losses at the gene ends were 4 bases for V and 0 bases for J; bases not matched to a gene: 7. Looked up from germline, CDR1 is SGHRS and CDR2 is YFSETQ. This CDR3 is 16 amino acids long. For the CDR3, the DNA is TGCGCCAGCAGCCCCGGCAAGGGGGCCTCCTACAATGAGCAGTTCTTC. It codes for CASSPGKGASYNEQFF.

The sample holds a few counts of this clone. The chain has TRBV19 and TRBJ1-3; D remains ambiguous. Germline CDR1 is LNHDA and CDR2 is SQIVND (reference sequence). The CDR3 loop spans 16 amino acids. Trimming took off 3 bases at V and 2 bases at J, with 14 bases between the two ends. Written as DNA, the CDR3 is TGTGCCAGTAGTATCCGCCAGGCTGGAACTGGAAACACCATATATTTT. As protein: CASSIRQAGTGNTIYF. The full variable domain, with the rest looked up from reference TRBV19 and TRBJ1-3, is DGGITQSPKYLFRKEGQNVTLSCEQNLNHDAMYWYRQDPGQGLRLIYYSQIVNDFQKGDIAEGYSVSREKKESFPLTVTSAQKNPTAFYLCASSIRQAGTGNTIYFGEGSWLTVV.

Turning to this clone: The sample carries other DNA sequences with the same CDR3. The chain has TRBV2 and TRBJ2-6; D is unresolved. Germline loops: CDR1 SNHLY, CDR2 FYNNEI. Trimming cost V 6 bases and J 0 bases, with 6 bases left between them. The length of the CDR3 is 14 residues. In DNA form, the CDR3 reads TGTGCCAGCAGAACAAGCTCTGGGGCCAACGTCCTGACTTTC. Protein: CASRTSSGANVLTF.

This clone has more than one count but fewer than ten. The chain uses TRBV18 and TRBJ2-3; 8 nucleotides align to TRBD2. CDR3 length: 15 amino acids. CDR1 is KGHSH, CDR2 LQKENI, per germline. The V and J ends lost 3 bases and 4 bases, in that order; junction bases with no gene match: 6. This CDR3 is CASSPSGRGADTQYF. The CDR3 DNA reads TGTGCCAGCTCACCGAGCGGGAGAGGCGCAGATACGCAGTATTTT.

The CDR3 reads CASSLVPAVGSPLHF. The CDR3, as DNA: TGTGCCAGCAGTTTGGTCCCGGCCGTAGGGTCACCCCTCCACTTT. The gene calls are TRBV27 and TRBJ1-6; D is unclear. The length of the CDR3 is 15 residues. Germline values: CDR1 MNHEY, CDR2 SMNVEV (reference sequence). Trimming took off 3 bases at V and 10 bases at J, with 16 bases between the two ends.